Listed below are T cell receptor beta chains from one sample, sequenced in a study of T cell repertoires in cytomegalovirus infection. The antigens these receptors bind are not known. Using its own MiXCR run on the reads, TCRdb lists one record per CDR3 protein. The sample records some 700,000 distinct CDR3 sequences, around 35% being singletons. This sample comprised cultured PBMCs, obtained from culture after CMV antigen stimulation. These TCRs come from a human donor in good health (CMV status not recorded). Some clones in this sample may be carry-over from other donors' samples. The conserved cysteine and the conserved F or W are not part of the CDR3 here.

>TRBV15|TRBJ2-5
ATSRDPGQETQY
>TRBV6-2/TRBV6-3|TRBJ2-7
ASSYHRRESSYEQY
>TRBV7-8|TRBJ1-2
ASSLASGYGYT
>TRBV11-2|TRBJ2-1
ASSPRDRAFEQF
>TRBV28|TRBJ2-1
ASSFERGRNEQF
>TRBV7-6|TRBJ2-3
ASRPTTRDTQY
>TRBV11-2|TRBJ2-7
ASSPRTLAPSYEQY
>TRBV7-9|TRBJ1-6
ASSSLGQTNSPLH
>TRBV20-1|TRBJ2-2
SAMGQANIGELF
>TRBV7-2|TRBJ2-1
ASSPGAGTRWQF
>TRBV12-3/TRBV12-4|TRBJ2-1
ASSSLASGERF
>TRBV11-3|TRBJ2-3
ASSKTGTDTQY
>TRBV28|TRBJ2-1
ASTPLLAAYNEQF
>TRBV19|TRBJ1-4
ASSIRDSHEKLF
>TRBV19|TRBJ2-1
ASSISGSSYNEQF
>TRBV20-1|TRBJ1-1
SATGEAEAF
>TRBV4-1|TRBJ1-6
ASSQGGGSGSPLH
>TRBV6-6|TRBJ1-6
ASSYSPGTGDSPLH
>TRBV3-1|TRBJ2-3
ASSQKRIGAGNTDTQY
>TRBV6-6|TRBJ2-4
ASSSQGGNEIQY
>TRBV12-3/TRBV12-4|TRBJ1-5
ASSQTPPGQDQPQH
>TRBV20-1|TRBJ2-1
SARDPDSFNEQF
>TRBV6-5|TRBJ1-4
ASSPAGVGNEKLF
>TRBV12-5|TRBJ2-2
ASGFLFPSQRESGELF
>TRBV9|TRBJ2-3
ASMVDAGGPDTQY
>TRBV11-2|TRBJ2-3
ASSLEAGFPDTQY
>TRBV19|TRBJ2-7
ASSTDRDRASEQY
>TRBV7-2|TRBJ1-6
ASSPSGGGSPLH
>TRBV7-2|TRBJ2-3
ASSWTSTDTQY
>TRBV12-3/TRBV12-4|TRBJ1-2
ASSLGDRGANYGYT